These 14 T cell receptor beta chains came from one sample sequenced in a study of molecular identifiers for immune sequencing clone quantification. Via MiXCR, TCRdb re-called the PCR reads, giving one row per CDR3 protein. The sample lists about 640,000 distinct CDR3 sequences, 20% seen once, with roughly 0.85% in the top ten. The specimen was naive CD8+ T cells from blood, with Jurkat cell RNA spiked in. The subset here: FACS-sorted CD8+CD4-CCR7+CD45RA+ naive T cells. The receptors were sampled from a human donor in good health. Some libraries in this study had Jurkat cell RNA spiked in.

This clonotype was picked up many times. In DNA form, the CDR3 reads TGTGCCAGCAGCTTAGTCGGCAGGGAGACAGATACGCAGTATTTT. Translated: CASSLVGRETDTQYF. The chain employs TRBV7-9 and TRBJ2-3; tentatively, D is TRBD1 or TRBD2 (5 bases each). Trimming pared 1 base from V and 3 bases from J, leaving 11 bases between. This CDR3 is built from 15 residues. Germline V gene data show CDR1 as SEHNR and CDR2 as FQNEAQ (reference sequence).

This sequence joins TRBV7-9 and TRBJ2-1; 13 bases align to TRBD2. With V trimmed by 5 bases and J by 8 bases, 6 bases remained unmatched. The CDR3 is made up of 15 amino acids. Per the germline V gene, CDR1 is SEHNR and CDR2 is FQNEAQ (reference sequence). The CDR3 here is CASSLTSGGADEQFF. In nucleotides, the CDR3 is TGTGCCAGCAGCCTTACTAGCGGGGGGGCGGATGAGCAGTTCTTC.

In regard to this clonotype: Just one base apart from a much larger clone, this may be a read error. The chain carries TRBV5-3 and TRBJ1-1; D is unclear. TRBV5-3 is an ORF, with its function uncertain. This CDR3 has 13 residues. The CDR3, as DNA: TGTGCCAGCAGCTTGGGTCCCGAGCCTGAAGCTTCCTTT. Translating gives CASSLGPEPEASF.

This clonotype was seen many times. This chain joins TRBV7-9 and TRBJ2-3; possible D gene TRBD1, 6 bases. CDR1 and CDR2 (germline): SEHNR, FQNEAQ (reference sequence). The CDR3 spans 16 residues. With 5 bases removed from V and 1 base from J, the gap between germline ends came to 16 bases. CDR3 residues: CASSAFGTPRTDTQYF. Written as DNA, the CDR3 is TGTGCCAGCAGCGCCTTCGGGACACCACGCACAGATACGCAGTATTTT.

V and J are TRBV2 and TRBJ2-7; D tentatively fits TRBD1 or TRBD2 (5 bases each). Trimming left V 3 bases short and J 2 bases short, with 14 bases between. CDR1 is SNHLY and CDR2 is FYNNEI in the germline V gene. The CDR3 sequence is 15 residues long. CDR3 region: CASSEYRDATYEQYF. CDR3 nucleotide sequence: TGTGCCAGCAGTGAGTACCGGGACGCAACCTACGAGCAGTACTTC. The variable domain in full, completed from reference TRBV2 and TRBJ2-7, reads EPEVTQTPSHQVTQMGQEVILRCVPISNHLYFYWYRQILGQKVEFLVSFYNNEISEKSEIFDDQFSVERPDGSNFTLKIRSTKLEDSAMYFCASSEYRDATYEQYFGPGTRLTVT.

This clonotype was recorded many times. The V call is TRBV6-5, the J call TRBJ2-1; 10 nucleotides align to TRBD2. The CDR3 is made up of 16 amino acids. Looked up from germline, CDR1 is MNHEY and CDR2 is SVGAGI. J was trimmed by 6 bases and V by 0 bases; bases with no gene match: 5. The CDR3 DNA reads TGTGCCAGCAGTTACTCGAGTCTAGCGGGAGCCAATGAGCAGTTCTTC. Translating it yields CASSYSSLAGANEQFF.

This clonotype was found many times. The V gene is TRBV13, the J gene TRBJ2-3; TRBD2 agrees at 7 bases. Trimming at V came to 4 bases and at J to 1 base, leaving 5 bases not matched to a gene. The germline CDR1 and CDR2 sequences are PRHDT and FYEKMQ (reference sequence). The CDR3 contains 15 residues. The CDR3 sequence is CASSYRDYGTDTQYF. CDR3 DNA: TGTGCCAGCAGCTACCGGGACTATGGCACAGATACGCAGTATTTT.

This clonotype was counted only a few times. V gene TRBV4-3 combines with J gene TRBJ2-1; 9 bases match TRBD2. Germline V gene sequence: CDR1 LGHNA, CDR2 YSLEER. V lost 0 bases to trimming and J lost 7 bases; unmatched junction nucleotides: 10. CDR3 size: 17 residues. CDR3 nucleotide sequence: TGCGCCAGCAGCCAAGATCGGTCTAGCGGGGTGGGAAATGAGCAGTTCTTC. This encodes CASSQDRSSGVGNEQFF.

This clonotype turned up a few times. The chain couples TRBV4-2 to TRBJ2-7; TRBD1 or TRBD2 may be the D gene (7 bases each). The germline V and J ends were trimmed by 2 bases and 2 bases, with 16 bases remaining between them. The germline V gene has CDR1 LGHNA and CDR2 YNFKEQ. The CDR3 extends over 16 amino acids. The CDR3 bases are TGTGCCAGCAGCCAATCGCAGCGGGACAGTACCTACGAGCAGTACTTC. Residues: CASSQSQRDSTYEQYF.

The chain recombines TRBV5-6 with TRBJ2-7; 10 bases are shared with TRBD2. The J segment lost 2 bases and the V segment lost 0 bases, leaving 8 bases of the junction unmatched. This CDR3 has 17 amino acids. Germline lookup yields CDR1 SGHDT and CDR2 YYEEEE. In DNA, the CDR3 is TGTGCCAGCAGCTTGGACCCGGGACTAGCGTTTACCTACGAGCAGTACTTC. Translated, it gives CASSLDPGLAFTYEQYF.

This clonotype was observed at least ten times. The rearrangement uses TRBV7-9 and TRBJ1-4; no clear D. With 2 bases removed from V and 6 bases from J, the gap between germline ends came to 10 bases. CDR3 length: 14 residues. CDR1 is SEHNR and CDR2 is FQNEAQ in the germline V gene (reference sequence). The CDR3 DNA sequence: TGTGCCAGCAGCTTAATCAGCCCGGATGAAAAACTGTTTTTT. Translated, it gives CASSLISPDEKLFF.

This chain joins TRBV19 and TRBJ2-7; D unresolved. V shed 3 bases and J shed 7 bases, with 16 bases lying between them. Germline V gene data show CDR1 as LNHDA and CDR2 as SQIVND (reference sequence). The CDR3 has 14 amino acids. The CDR3 sequence is CASSINAIALEQYF. CDR3 DNA sequence: TGTGCCAGTAGTATTAACGCTATTGCCCTGGAGCAGTACTTC.

In its sample, this clonotype was seen many times. This sequence joins TRBV9 and TRBJ2-3, with D unclear. The ends were cut back, 3 bases at V and 2 bases at J, with 19 bases in the middle. This CDR3 region has 17 residues. Germline V gives CDR1 SGDLS, CDR2 YYNGEE. The DNA of the CDR3 is TGTGCCAGCAGCGGCCACTCCGGCGGCCAATTCACAGATACGCAGTATTTT. Translation gives CASSGHSGGQFTDTQYF.

This clonotype was picked up many times. This chain uses TRBV29-1 with TRBJ2-5, with D perhaps given as TRBD1 or TRBD2 (6 bases each). The germline V and J ends were trimmed by 4 bases and 4 bases, with 22 bases remaining between them. The germline gives CDR1 SQVTM, CDR2 ANQGSEA. The CDR3 covers 16 residues. DNA for the CDR3: TGCAGCGTTGGACCCCAGTCGGGGGCTAATGGAGAGACCCAGTACTTC. Translating it yields CSVGPQSGANGETQYF.